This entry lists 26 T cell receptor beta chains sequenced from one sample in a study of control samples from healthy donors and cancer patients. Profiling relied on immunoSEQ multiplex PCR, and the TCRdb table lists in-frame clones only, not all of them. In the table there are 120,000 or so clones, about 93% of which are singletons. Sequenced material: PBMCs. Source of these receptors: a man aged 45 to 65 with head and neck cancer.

The CDR3 coding sequence is TGCGCCAGCAGCCAAGAACCAGACAGAAGCTCCTACAATGAGCAGTTCTTC. Its protein is CASSQEPDRSSYNEQFF. This chain joins TRBV4-3 and TRBJ2-1, with a weak D call TRBD1 (5 bases). From germline, CDR1 is LGHNA and CDR2 YSLEER. The CDR3 covers 17 residues. Deletions cut 0 bases from V and 0 bases from J, with 12 bases between.

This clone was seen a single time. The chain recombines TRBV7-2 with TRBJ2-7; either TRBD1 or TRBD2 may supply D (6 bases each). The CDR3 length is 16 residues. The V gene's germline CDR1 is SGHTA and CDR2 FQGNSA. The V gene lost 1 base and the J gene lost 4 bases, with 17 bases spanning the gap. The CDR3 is CASSLDEVGGMYEQYF. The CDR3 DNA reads TGTGCCAGCAGCTTAGACGAGGTAGGGGGGATGTACGAGCAGTACTTC.

In DNA, the CDR3 is TGTGCCAGCAGCTATAAGACAGGATACAATGAGCAGTTCTTC. Amino acid sequence: CASSYKTGYNEQFF. V is TRBV7-8 and J is TRBJ2-1, with D possibly being TRBD1 (6 bases). Trimming stripped 4 bases from V and 4 bases from J, with 11 bases between. This CDR3 comprises 14 residues. CDR1 is SGHVS, CDR2 FQNEAQ, per germline.

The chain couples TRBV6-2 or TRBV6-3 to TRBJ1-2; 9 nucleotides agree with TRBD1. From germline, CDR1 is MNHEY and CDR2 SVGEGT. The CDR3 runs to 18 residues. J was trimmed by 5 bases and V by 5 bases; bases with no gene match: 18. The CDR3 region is CASSAGWGQGGLEYGYTF. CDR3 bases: TGTGCCAGCAGTGCCGGGTGGGGACAGGGAGGCCTCGAGTATGGCTACACCTTC.

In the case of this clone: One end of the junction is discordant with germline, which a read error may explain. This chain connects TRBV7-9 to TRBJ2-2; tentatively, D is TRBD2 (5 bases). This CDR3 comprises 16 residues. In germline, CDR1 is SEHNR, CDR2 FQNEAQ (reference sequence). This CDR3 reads CASSLAGTQYTGELFF. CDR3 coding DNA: TGTGCCAGCAGCCTAGCCGGTACTCAATACACCGGGGAGCTGTTTTTT.

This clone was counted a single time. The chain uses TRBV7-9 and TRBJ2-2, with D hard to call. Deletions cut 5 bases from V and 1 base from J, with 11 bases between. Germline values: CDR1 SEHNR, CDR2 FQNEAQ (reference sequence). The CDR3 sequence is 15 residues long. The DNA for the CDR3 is TGTGCCAGCAGCCCCAGGACGGGGAACACCGGGGAGCTGTTTTTT. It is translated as CASSPRTGNTGELFF.

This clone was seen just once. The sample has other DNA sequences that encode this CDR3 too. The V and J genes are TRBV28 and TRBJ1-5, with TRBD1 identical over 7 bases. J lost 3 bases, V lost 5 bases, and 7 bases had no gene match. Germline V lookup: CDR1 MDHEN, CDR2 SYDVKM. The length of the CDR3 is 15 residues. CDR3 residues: CASSVLQGSNQPQHF. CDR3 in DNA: TGTGCCAGCAGTGTTTTACAGGGGTCCAATCAGCCCCAGCATTTT.

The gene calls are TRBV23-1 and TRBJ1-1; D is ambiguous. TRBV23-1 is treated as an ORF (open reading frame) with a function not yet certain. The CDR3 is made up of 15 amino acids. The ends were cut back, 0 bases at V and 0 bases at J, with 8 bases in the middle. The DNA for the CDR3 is TGCGCCAGCAGTCAATCGAGAAAAGTGAACACTGAAGCTTTCTTT. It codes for CASSQSRKVNTEAFF.

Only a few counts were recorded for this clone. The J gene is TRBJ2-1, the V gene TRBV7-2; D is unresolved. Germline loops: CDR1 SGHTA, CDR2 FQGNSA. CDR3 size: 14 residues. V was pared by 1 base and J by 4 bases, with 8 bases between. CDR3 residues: CASSLGGFYNEQFF. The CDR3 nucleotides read TGTGCCAGCAGCTTAGGGGGATTTTACAATGAGCAGTTCTTC.

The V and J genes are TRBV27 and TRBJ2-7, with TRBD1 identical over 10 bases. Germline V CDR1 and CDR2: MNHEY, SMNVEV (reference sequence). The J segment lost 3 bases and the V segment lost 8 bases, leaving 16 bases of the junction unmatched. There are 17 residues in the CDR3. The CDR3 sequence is CASVALGTGAVIYEQYF. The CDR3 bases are TGTGCCAGCGTTGCCCTCGGGACAGGGGCTGTGATCTACGAGCAGTACTTC.

This CDR3 is CASSQDMSLTTSYEQYF. The CDR3 nucleotides are TGCGCCAGCAGCCAAGATATGTCGCTAACTACTTCCTACGAGCAGTACTTC. The J gene is TRBJ2-7, the V gene TRBV4-3; D uncertain. The germline gives CDR1 LGHNA, CDR2 YSLEER. The V and J ends lost 0 bases and 1 base respectively, with 16 bases between them. The CDR3 totals 17 residues.

CDR3 coding DNA: TGTGCCAGCCGACAGGGAGGAGATACGCAGTATTTT. This encodes CASRQGGDTQYF. The genes are TRBV7-9 and TRBJ2-3, with D perhaps TRBD1 (7 bases). Deletions cut 8 bases from V and 5 bases from J, with 11 bases between. The CDR3 spans 12 residues. The germline gives CDR1 SEHNR, CDR2 FQNEAQ (reference sequence).

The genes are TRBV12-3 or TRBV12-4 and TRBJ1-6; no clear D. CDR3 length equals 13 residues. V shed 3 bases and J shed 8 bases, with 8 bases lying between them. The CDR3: CASSFLSDSPLHF. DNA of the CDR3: TGTGCCAGCAGTTTTCTTTCCGATTCACCCCTCCACTTT.

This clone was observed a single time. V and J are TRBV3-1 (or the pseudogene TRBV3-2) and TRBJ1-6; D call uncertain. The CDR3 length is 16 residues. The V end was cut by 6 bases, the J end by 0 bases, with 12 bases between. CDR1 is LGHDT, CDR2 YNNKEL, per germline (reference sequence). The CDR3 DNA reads TGTGCCAGCAGTTTCCGGCTGAGCTCCTATAATTCACCCCTCCACTTT. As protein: CASSFRLSSYNSPLHF.

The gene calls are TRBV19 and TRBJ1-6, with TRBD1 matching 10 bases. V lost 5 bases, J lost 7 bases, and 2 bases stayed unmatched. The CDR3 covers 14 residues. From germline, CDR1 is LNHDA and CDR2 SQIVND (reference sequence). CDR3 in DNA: TGTGCCAGTAGTTGGGACAGGGGAAATTCACCCCTCCACTTT. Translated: CASSWDRGNSPLHF.

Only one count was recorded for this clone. CDR3 in amino acids: CASSVGTGSNQPQHF. CDR3 bases: TGTGCCAGCAGCGTCGGGACAGGGAGCAATCAGCCCCAGCATTTT. This sequence joins TRBV9 and TRBJ1-5; TRBD1 agrees at 9 bases. Unmatched junction bases numbered 1, after V lost 2 bases and J lost 1 base. This CDR3 contains 15 residues. CDR1 and CDR2 from the germline V gene are SGDLS and YYNGEE.

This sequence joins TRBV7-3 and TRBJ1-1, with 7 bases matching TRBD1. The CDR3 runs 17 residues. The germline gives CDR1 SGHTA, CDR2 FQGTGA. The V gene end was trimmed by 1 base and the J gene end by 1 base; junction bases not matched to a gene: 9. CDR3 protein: CASSLSPGGRGNTEAFF. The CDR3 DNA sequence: TGTGCCAGCAGCTTAAGCCCAGGGGGACGGGGGAACACTGAAGCTTTCTTT.

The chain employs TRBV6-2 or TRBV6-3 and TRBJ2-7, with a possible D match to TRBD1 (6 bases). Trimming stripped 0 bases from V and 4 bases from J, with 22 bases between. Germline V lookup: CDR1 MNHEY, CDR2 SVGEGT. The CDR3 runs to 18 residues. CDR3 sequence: CASSYSRVRRTDEYEQYF. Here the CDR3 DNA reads TGTGCCAGCAGTTACTCGAGAGTCCGAAGGACAGATGAATACGAGCAGTACTTC.

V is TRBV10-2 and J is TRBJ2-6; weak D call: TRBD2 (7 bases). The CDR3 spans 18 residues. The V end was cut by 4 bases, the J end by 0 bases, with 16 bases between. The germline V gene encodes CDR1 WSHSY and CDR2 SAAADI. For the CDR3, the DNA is TGCGCCAGCAGTGGTACCCCAGGGGACTACTCTGGGGCCAACGTCCTGACTTTC. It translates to CASSGTPGDYSGANVLTF.

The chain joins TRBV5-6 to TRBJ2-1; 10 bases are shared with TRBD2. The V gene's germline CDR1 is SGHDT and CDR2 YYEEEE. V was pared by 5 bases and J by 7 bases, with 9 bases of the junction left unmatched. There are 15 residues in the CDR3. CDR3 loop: CASRVAGGVVNEQFF. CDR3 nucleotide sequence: TGTGCCAGCAGGGTAGCGGGGGGTGTGGTAAATGAGCAGTTCTTC.

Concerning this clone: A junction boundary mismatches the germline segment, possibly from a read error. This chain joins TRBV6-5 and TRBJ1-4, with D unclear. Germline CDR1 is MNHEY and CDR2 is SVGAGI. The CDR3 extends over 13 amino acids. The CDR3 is CASSSPGNEKLFF. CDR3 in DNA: TGCGCCAGCAGTTCCCCAGGTAATGAAAAACTGTTTTTT.

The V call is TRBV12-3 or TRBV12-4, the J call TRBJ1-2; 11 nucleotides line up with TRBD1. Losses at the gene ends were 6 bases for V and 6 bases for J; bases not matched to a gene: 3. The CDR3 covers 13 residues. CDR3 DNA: TGTGCCAGCAGGGGACAGGGGGGCAATGGCTACACCTTC. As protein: CASRGQGGNGYTF.

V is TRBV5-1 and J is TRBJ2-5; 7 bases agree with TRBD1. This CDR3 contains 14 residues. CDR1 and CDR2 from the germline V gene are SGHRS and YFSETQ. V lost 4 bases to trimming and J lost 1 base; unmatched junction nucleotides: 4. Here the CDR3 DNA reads TGCGCCAGCAGCCCAAGACAGGGCCAAGAGACCCAGTACTTC. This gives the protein CASSPRQGQETQYF.

CDR3 residues: CASSQDQWGFRGQYYGYTF. The CDR3 nucleotides are TGTGCCAGCAGCCAAGACCAATGGGGTTTTAGGGGCCAATACTATGGCTACACCTTC. This chain joins TRBV3-1 (or the pseudogene TRBV3-2) and TRBJ1-2; D may be TRBD1 (5 bases). Between the trimmed V and J ends, which lost 0 bases and 3 bases, there was a span of 23 bases. The length of the CDR3 is 19 residues. CDR1 is LGHDT and CDR2 is YNNKEL in the germline V gene (reference sequence).

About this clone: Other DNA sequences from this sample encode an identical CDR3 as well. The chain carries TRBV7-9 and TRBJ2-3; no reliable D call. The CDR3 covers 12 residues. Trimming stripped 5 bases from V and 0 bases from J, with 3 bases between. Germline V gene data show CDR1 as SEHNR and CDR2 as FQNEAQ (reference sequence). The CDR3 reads CASSVSTDTQYF. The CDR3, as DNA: TGTGCCAGCAGCGTCAGCACAGATACGCAGTATTTT.

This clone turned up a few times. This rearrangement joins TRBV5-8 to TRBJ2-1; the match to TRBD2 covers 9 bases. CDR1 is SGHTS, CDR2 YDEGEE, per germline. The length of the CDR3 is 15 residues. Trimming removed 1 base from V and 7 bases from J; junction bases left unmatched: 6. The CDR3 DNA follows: TGTGCCAGCAGCTTGATGGCTAGCGGGGAAAATGAGCAGTTCTTC. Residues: CASSLMASGENEQFF. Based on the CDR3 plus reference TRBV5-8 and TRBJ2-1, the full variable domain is EAGVTQSPTHLIKTRGQQATLRCSPISGHTSVYWYQQALGLGLQFLLWYDEGEERNRGNFPPRFSGRQFPNYSSELNVNALELEDSALYLCASSLMASGENEQFFGPGTRLTVL.